Below, 10 T cell receptor beta chains from the same sample are listed, as sequenced in a study of CD8 T cells in ankylosing spondylitis. TCRdb independently ran MiXCR on the 5' RACE reads; one entry per CDR3 protein. The table records around 210,000 distinct CDR3 sequences, 7.5% to 9.5% of them present only once. Sequenced: blood, either unsorted or a sorted T cell fraction (not recorded which). These receptors originate from a female donor with ankylosing spondylitis or in good health (not recorded which).

This clonotype was recorded at least ten times. The chain joins TRBV24-1 to TRBJ2-3, with D uncertain. The CDR3 is made up of 12 amino acids. The V and J ends lost 5 bases and 5 bases respectively, with 7 bases between them. Germline assignment: CDR1 KGHDR and CDR2 SFDVKD. The DNA of the CDR3 is TGTGCCACCAGTGGTGTTGGAGATACGCAGTATTTT. Translating gives CATSGVGDTQYF.

This clonotype showed up many times. This chain links TRBV7-2 with TRBJ2-1; TRBD2 matches 9 bases. CDR1 and CDR2 (germline): SGHTA, FQGNSA. V was pared by 4 bases and J by 6 bases, with 13 bases of the junction left unmatched. The CDR3 contains 17 residues. The CDR3 protein is CASSSRDSGLATNEQFF. The CDR3 DNA is TGTGCCAGCAGCTCCCGAGACTCGGGACTAGCAACCAATGAGCAGTTCTTC.

Only a few counts were recorded for this clonotype. The genes are TRBV30 and TRBJ1-6; no clear D gene. The V and J ends lost 0 bases and 5 bases respectively, with 14 bases between them. There are 16 residues in the CDR3. Germline CDR1 and CDR2: GTSNPN and SVGIG (reference sequence). DNA of the CDR3: TGTGCCTGGAGTGTCCGGTTCCCAATTGATAATTCACCCCTCCACTTT. Protein sequence: CAWSVRFPIDNSPLHF.

Note on this clonotype: It may be a read error: a sequence one base away is much more abundant. The gene calls are TRBV27 and TRBJ2-3; 7 nucleotides align to TRBD1. The CDR3 extends over 13 amino acids. The germline CDR1 and CDR2 sequences are MNHEY and SMNVEV (reference sequence). CDR3 protein: CASSPYWTGTQYF. The CDR3 DNA reads TGTGCCAGCAGTCCCTATTGGACAGGTACGCAGTATTTT.

A word on this clonotype: Just one base apart from a much larger clone, this may be a read error. The chain joins TRBV6-1 to TRBJ2-5; D gene unclear. In germline, CDR1 is MNHNS, CDR2 SASEGT. This CDR3 comprises 13 residues. CDR3 bases: TGTGCCAGTAGTAGAAGCTCTCAAGAGGCCCAGTACTTC. This codes for CASSRSSQEAQYF.

The chain joins TRBV4-2 to TRBJ2-5; a weak D match, TRBD2 (6 bases). The CDR3 extends over 16 amino acids. The V end lost 1 base, the J end lost 2 bases, and 14 bases lay between the germline ends. From germline, CDR1 is LGHNA and CDR2 YNFKEQ. The CDR3 DNA reads TGTGCCAGCAGCCAAGCGGCGGGAAGGGAGCAAGAGACCCAGTACTTC. Protein sequence: CASSQAAGREQETQYF.

There are a few counts of this clonotype. This may be a read error: a much more frequent sequence differs by one nucleotide. CDR3 amino acids: CAITKWDRGTGELFF. The CDR3 coding sequence is TGTGCCATCACCAAGTGGGACAGGGGGACCGGGGAGCTGTTTTTT. This chain connects TRBV10-3 to TRBJ2-2, with 11 bases aligning to TRBD1. After removal of 7 bases from V and 5 bases from J, the junction contained 6 bases not matched to a gene. Per the germline V gene, CDR1 is ENHRY and CDR2 is SYGVKD. This CDR3 is built from 15 residues.

The chain carries TRBV30 and TRBJ2-3; 7 bases line up with TRBD1. V lost 6 bases and J lost 0; bases outside the gene matches: 3. Germline V CDR1 and CDR2: GTSNPN, SVGIG (reference sequence). This CDR3 contains 13 residues. CDR3 region: CACRGSSTDTQYF. CDR3 in DNA: TGTGCCTGCAGGGGGTCTAGCACAGATACGCAGTATTTT.

This clonotype has a count of ten or more. The chain is built from TRBV20-1 and TRBJ2-7; D perhaps matches TRBD2 (5 bases). The germline V gene encodes CDR1 DFQATT and CDR2 SNEGSKA (reference sequence). CDR3 length equals 13 residues. Between the trimmed V and J ends, which lost 1 base and 1 base, there was a span of 8 bases. The CDR3 reads CSARAGVSYEQYF. CDR3 in DNA: TGCAGTGCTAGAGCCGGGGTTTCCTACGAGCAGTACTTC.

This clonotype has at least ten counts. The chain couples TRBV20-1 to TRBJ2-7, with 13 bases matching TRBD2. Germline V lookup: CDR1 DFQATT, CDR2 SNEGSKA (reference sequence). CDR3 length equals 15 residues. The trim removed 0 bases at V and 6 bases at J, leaving 5 bases unmatched. The CDR3 here is CSARDPGLAGVEQYF. The CDR3, as DNA: TGCAGTGCTAGAGATCCCGGACTAGCGGGAGTCGAGCAGTACTTC.